Following are 15 T cell receptor beta chains from one sample sequenced in a study of early T cells in non-severe SARS-CoV-2 infection. TCRdb called the 5' RACE reads again in MiXCR, with one record for every CDR3 protein. The sample contains roughly 45,000 distinct CDR3 sequences, approximately 10% of which appear only once. Sequenced material: whole blood. All receptors come from an adult who was a healthcare worker with PCR-confirmed SARS-CoV-2 infection or an uninfected control (not recorded which).

Ten or more counts support this clonotype. The chain combines TRBV7-8 with TRBJ2-3, with 8 bases fitting TRBD1. There are 13 residues in the CDR3. Germline lookup yields CDR1 SGHVS and CDR2 FQNEAQ. V gave up 10 bases and J gave up 2 bases; unmatched junction bases: 5. CDR3 bases: TGTGCCACTATGGACAGGGCCACAGATACGCAGTATTTT. Its translation is CATMDRATDTQYF.

This clonotype was counted ten times or more. The chain links TRBV11-2 to TRBJ2-1, with TRBD2 identical over 7 bases. After removal of 1 base from V and 4 bases from J, the junction contained 10 bases not matched to a gene. Per the germline V gene, CDR1 is SGHAT and CDR2 is FQNNGV. There are 17 residues in the CDR3. The CDR3 DNA follows: TGTGCCAGCAGCTTAGCCGCGCGGGAGTATGGGTACAATGAGCAGTTCTTC. Translating it yields CASSLAAREYGYNEQFF.

This clonotype has only a few counts. The gene calls are TRBV6-2 or TRBV6-3 and TRBJ2-7, with 7 bases identical to TRBD1. The CDR3 is made up of 13 amino acids. Germline lookup yields CDR1 MNHEY and CDR2 SVGEGT. J gave up 1 base and V 7 bases, and 4 bases lay outside the gene matches. As DNA, the CDR3 is TGTGCCAGCACCGGGACAGTATCCTACGAGCAGTACTTC. Translated, it gives CASTGTVSYEQYF.

This clonotype was found many times. The rearrangement uses TRBV7-2 and TRBJ2-1; 8 nucleotides match TRBD2. The J segment lost 1 base and the V segment lost 3 bases, leaving 5 bases of the junction unmatched. CDR1 is SGHTA and CDR2 is FQGNSA in the germline V gene. This CDR3 spans 16 amino acids. The CDR3 bases are TGTGCCAGCAGCTTGGGTAGCGGGGCGTCCTACAATGAGCAGTTCTTC. It is translated as CASSLGSGASYNEQFF.

The rearrangement joins TRBV29-1 to TRBJ2-1; 9 bases line up with TRBD2. The CDR3 length is 14 residues. The junction had 12 bases not matched to a gene; V was cut back by 8 bases and J by 7 bases. CDR1 is SQVTM and CDR2 is ANQGSEA in the germline V gene. The CDR3 reads CSSSGTSSVNEQFF. The DNA of the CDR3 is TGCAGCTCCTCCGGGACTAGCAGTGTAAATGAGCAGTTCTTC.

The chain couples TRBV24-1 to TRBJ2-7; D may be TRBD2 (5 bases). This CDR3 region has 11 residues. Germline CDR1 KGHDR, CDR2 SFDVKD. V dropped 6 bases and J dropped 8 bases, with 10 bases sitting between them. The CDR3 DNA reads as TGTGCCACCAGTTCCGGGGAGAAGCAGTACTTC. Protein: CATSSGEKQYF.

This clonotype came up many times. The chain couples TRBV6-2 or TRBV6-3 to TRBJ2-2; no clear D gene. This CDR3 spans 14 amino acids. The V end was cut by 6 bases, the J end by 3 bases, with 11 bases between. Germline loops: CDR1 MNHEY, CDR2 SVGEGT. The CDR3 coding sequence is TGTGCCAGCAGCTTATTCCGGGACACCGGGGAGCTGTTTTTT. This sequence encodes CASSLFRDTGELFF.

This clonotype was seen a handful of times. The chain couples TRBV12-3 or TRBV12-4 to TRBJ1-5; D is possibly TRBD1 (6 bases). V dropped 6 bases and J dropped 7 bases, with 16 bases sitting between them. This CDR3 has 14 residues. The chain's CDR3 is CASSPDSKKQPQHF. CDR3 bases: TGTGCCAGCAGCCCGGACAGCAAGAAGCAGCCCCAGCATTTT.

The J gene is TRBJ2-7, the V gene TRBV28; TRBD1 matches at 8 bases. The V gene's germline CDR1 is MDHEN and CDR2 SYDVKM. The CDR3 contains 14 residues. Germline trimming cut 6 bases from V and 4 bases from J; bases unmatched to any gene: 8. The DNA for the CDR3 is TGTGCCAGCAGCCAACAGGGGGAACTTTACGAGCAGTACTTC. Protein product: CASSQQGELYEQYF.

This clonotype was observed a few times. The chain uses TRBV5-4 and TRBJ2-1; TRBD2 aligns across 12 bases. CDR1 is SGHNT and CDR2 is YYREEE in the germline V gene (reference sequence). The CDR3 totals 15 residues. V lost 2 bases and J lost 9; bases outside the gene matches: 6. Here the CDR3 DNA reads TGTGCCAGCAGCTTTGTCCTAGCGGGAGGGTCTGAGCAGTTCTTC. Its protein is CASSFVLAGGSEQFF. Together with reference TRBV5-4 and TRBJ2-1, the CDR3 gives the full variable domain: ETGVTQSPTHLIKTRGQQVTLRCSSQSGHNTVSWYQQALGQGPQFIFQYYREEENGRGNFPPRFSGLQFPNYSSELNVNALELDDSALYLCASSFVLAGGSEQFFGPGTRLTVL.

This clonotype has a count of ten or more. The chain couples TRBV11-2 to TRBJ2-3, with a possible D match to TRBD2 (6 bases). The ends were cut back, 0 bases at V and 11 bases at J, with 15 bases in the middle. Germline V gives CDR1 SGHAT, CDR2 FQNNGV. The CDR3 is made up of 14 amino acids. The CDR3 DNA sequence: TGTGCCAGCAGCTTAGATCCGGGGGTTTCGGAGCAGTATTTT. Protein sequence: CASSLDPGVSEQYF.

This clonotype was counted ten times or more. The chain links TRBV5-1 to TRBJ1-2; no reliable D call. Germline CDR1 reads SGHRS; CDR2 reads YFSETQ. This CDR3 spans 12 amino acids. The V end lost 0 bases, the J end lost 8 bases, and 8 bases lay between the germline ends. The CDR3 bases are TGCGCCAGCAGCTTGGGGATGGACGGCTACACCTTC. Amino acid sequence: CASSLGMDGYTF. The complete variable domain, with remaining parts taken from reference TRBV5-1 and TRBJ1-2, reads KAGVTQTPRYLIKTRGQQVTLSCSPISGHRSVSWYQQTPGQGLQFLFEYFSETQRNKGNFPGRFSGRQFSNSRSEMNVSTLELGDSALYLCASSLGMDGYTFGSGTRLTVV.

This clonotype was counted many times. V gene TRBV6-6 combines with J gene TRBJ1-5; possible D gene TRBD1, 6 bases. The V gene's germline CDR1 is MNHNY and CDR2 SVGAGI (reference sequence). CDR3 length: 15 residues. Trimming removed 6 bases at V and 6 bases at J, with 18 bases between. Here the CDR3 DNA reads TGTGCCAGCAGGACAGGATACAGGGAGAGTCAGCCCCAGCATTTT. This encodes CASRTGYRESQPQHF.

This clonotype came up many times. CDR3 sequence reads: CASSLDRSSGRTYNEQFF. DNA of the CDR3: TGTGCCAGCAGCTTGGATAGGTCTAGCGGGCGGACCTACAATGAGCAGTTCTTC. The chain carries TRBV5-4 and TRBJ2-1; 8 bases are a match to TRBD2. This CDR3 region has 18 residues. The trim removed 0 bases at V and 2 bases at J, leaving 10 bases unmatched. Germline assignment: CDR1 SGHNT and CDR2 YYREEE (reference sequence).

The table lists this clonotype with many counts. V is TRBV11-3 and J is TRBJ2-1; D unclear. Germline V gene data show CDR1 as SGHNT and CDR2 as YENEEA. The V end lost 2 bases, the J end lost 9 bases, and 11 bases lay between the germline ends. This CDR3 region has 13 residues. The CDR3 region is CASSLNSLGEQFF. CDR3 nucleotide sequence: TGTGCCAGCAGCTTAAATAGTCTCGGTGAGCAGTTCTTC.